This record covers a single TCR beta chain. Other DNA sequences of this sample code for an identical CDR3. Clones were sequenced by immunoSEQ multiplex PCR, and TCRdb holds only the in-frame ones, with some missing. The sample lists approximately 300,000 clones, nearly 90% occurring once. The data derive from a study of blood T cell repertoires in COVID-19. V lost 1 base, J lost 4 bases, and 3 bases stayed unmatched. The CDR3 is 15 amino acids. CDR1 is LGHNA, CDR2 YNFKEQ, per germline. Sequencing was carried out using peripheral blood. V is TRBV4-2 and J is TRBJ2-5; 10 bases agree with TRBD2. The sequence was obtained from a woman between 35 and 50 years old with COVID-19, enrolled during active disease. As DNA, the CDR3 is TGTGCCAGCAGCCAAGGTACTAGCGGGATAGAGACCCAGTACTTC. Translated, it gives CASSQGTSGIETQYF.